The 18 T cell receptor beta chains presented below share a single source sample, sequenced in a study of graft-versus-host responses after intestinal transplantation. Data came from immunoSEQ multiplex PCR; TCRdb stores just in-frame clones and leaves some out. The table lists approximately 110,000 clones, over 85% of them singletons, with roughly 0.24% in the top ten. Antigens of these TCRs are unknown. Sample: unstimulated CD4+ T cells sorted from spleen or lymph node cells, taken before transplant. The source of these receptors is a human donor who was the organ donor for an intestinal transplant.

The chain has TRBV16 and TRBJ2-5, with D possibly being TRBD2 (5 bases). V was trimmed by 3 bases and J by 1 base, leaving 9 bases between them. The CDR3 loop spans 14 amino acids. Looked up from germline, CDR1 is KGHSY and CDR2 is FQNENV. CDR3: CASSHSGTQETQYF. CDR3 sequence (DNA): TGTGCCAGCAGCCACTCGGGAACCCAAGAGACCCAGTACTTC.

CDR3 DNA sequence: TGTGCCAGCAGCCAAGATAAGCTAGCGGGAGCCCTTGGCACAGATACGCAGTATTTT. It yields the protein CASSQDKLAGALGTDTQYF. The rearrangement joins TRBV4-2 to TRBJ2-3; 10 bases agree with TRBD2. This CDR3 spans 19 amino acids. Losses at the gene ends were 0 bases for V and 1 base for J; bases not matched to a gene: 10. Germline V lookup: CDR1 LGHNA, CDR2 YNFKEQ.

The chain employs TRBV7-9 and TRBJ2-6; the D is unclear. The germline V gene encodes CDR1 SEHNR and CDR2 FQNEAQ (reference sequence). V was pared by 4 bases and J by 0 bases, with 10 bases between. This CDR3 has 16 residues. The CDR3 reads CASSSTPPSGANVLTF. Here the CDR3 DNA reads TGTGCCAGCAGCTCGACCCCCCCCTCTGGGGCCAACGTCCTGACTTTC.

This CDR3 reads CASSDGSAAYQETQYF. CDR3 DNA: TGTGCCAGCAGTGATGGCTCGGCGGCGTACCAAGAGACCCAGTACTTC. The rearrangement joins TRBV2 to TRBJ2-5, with unresolved D. Germline CDR1 is SNHLY and CDR2 is FYNNEI. This CDR3 has 16 residues. V lost 3 bases, J lost 0 bases, and 14 bases lay in between.

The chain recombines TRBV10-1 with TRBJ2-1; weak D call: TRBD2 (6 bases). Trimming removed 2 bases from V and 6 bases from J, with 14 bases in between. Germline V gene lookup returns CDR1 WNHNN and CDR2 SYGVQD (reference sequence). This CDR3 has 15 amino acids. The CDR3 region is CASSEGFGRPNEQFF. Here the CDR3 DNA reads TGCGCCAGCAGTGAGGGGTTTGGGAGGCCCAATGAGCAGTTCTTC.

In DNA, the CDR3 is TGTGCCAGCAGCTCCCTGGCTAGCGTTCCCTACGAGCAGTACTTC. The encoded protein is CASSSLASVPYEQYF. This chain joins TRBV5-4 and TRBJ2-7; D is possibly TRBD2 (6 bases). Germline loops: CDR1 SGHNT, CDR2 YYREEE (reference sequence). V dropped 3 bases and J dropped 2 bases, with 15 bases sitting between them. This CDR3 contains 15 residues.

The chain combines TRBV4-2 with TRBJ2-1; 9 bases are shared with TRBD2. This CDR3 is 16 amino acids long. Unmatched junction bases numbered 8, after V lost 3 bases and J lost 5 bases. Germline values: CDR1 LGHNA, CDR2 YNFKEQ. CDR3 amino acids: CASSHPGTSRDNEQFF. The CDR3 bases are TGTGCCAGCAGCCATCCTGGGACTAGCAGGGACAATGAGCAGTTCTTC.

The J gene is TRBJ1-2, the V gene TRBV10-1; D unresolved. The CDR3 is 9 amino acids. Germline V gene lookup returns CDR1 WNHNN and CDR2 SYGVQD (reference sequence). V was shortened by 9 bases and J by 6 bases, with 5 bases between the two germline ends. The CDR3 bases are TGCGCCAGGAGGGATGGCTACACCTTC. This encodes CARRDGYTF.

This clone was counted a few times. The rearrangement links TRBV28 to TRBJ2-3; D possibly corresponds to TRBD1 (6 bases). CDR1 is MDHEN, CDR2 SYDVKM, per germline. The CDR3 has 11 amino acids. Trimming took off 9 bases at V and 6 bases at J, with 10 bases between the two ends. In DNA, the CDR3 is TGTGCCAGTTTGAGGGGGGATACGCAGTATTTT. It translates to CASLRGDTQYF.

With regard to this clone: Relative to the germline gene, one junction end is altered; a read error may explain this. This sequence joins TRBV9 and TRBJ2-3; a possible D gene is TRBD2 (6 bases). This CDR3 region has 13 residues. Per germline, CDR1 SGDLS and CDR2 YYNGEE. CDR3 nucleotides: TGTGCCAGCAGCGCAGCGGGCACGGATACGCAGTATTTT. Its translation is CASSAAGTDTQYF.

CDR3 bases: TGTGCCAGCAGCCTGGGACTAGCGGGGACCTACGAGCAGTACTTC. Translating it yields CASSLGLAGTYEQYF. V and J are TRBV7-3 and TRBJ2-7, with TRBD2 matching over 13 bases. J gave up 2 bases and V 5 bases, and 3 bases lay outside the gene matches. The CDR3 is 15 amino acids. Germline V gives CDR1 SGHTA, CDR2 FQGTGA.

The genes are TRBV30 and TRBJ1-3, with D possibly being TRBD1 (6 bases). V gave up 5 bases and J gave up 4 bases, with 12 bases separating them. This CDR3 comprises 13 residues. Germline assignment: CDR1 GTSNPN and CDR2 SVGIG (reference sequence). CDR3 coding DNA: TGTGCCTGGGCCCAGGGGCCCGGAAACACCATATATTTT. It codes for CAWAQGPGNTIYF.

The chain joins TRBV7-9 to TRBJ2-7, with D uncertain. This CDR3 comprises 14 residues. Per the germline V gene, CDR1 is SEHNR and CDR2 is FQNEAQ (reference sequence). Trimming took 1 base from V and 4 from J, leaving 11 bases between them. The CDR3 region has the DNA TGTGCCAGCAGCTTAGAAGAAAAGGCTTACGAGCAGTACTTC. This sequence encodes CASSLEEKAYEQYF.

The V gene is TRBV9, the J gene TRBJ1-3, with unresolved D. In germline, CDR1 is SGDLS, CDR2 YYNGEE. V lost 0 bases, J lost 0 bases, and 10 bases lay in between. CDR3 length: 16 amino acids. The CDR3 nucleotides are TGTGCCAGCAGCGTAGGTTATACGACCTCTGGAAACACCATATATTTT. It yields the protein CASSVGYTTSGNTIYF.

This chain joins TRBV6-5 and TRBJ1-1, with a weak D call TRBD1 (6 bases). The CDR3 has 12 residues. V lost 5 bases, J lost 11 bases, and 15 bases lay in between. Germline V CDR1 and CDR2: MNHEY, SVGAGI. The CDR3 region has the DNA TGTGCCAGCAGTACCCCGGGAGGGGGGGCTTTCTTT. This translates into CASSTPGGGAFF.

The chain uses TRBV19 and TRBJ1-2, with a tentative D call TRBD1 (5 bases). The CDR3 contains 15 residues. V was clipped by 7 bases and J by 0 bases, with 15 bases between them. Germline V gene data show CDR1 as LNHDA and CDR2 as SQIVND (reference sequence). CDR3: CASTIGDSSNYGYTF. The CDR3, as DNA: TGTGCCAGTACCATCGGGGACTCCTCTAACTATGGCTACACCTTC.

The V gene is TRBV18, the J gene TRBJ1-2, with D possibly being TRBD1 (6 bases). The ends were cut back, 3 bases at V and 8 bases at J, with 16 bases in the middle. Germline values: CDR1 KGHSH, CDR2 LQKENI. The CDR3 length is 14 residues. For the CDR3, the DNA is TGTGCCAGCTCACCGAATCCGGGGGCCTACGGCTACACCTTC. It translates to CASSPNPGAYGYTF.

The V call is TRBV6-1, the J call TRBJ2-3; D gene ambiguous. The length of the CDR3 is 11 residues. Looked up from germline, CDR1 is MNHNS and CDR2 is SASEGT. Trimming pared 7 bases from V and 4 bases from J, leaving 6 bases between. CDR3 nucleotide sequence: TGTGCCAGCAACGGACCAGATACGCAGTATTTT. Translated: CASNGPDTQYF.